The 30 T cell receptor beta chains below come from one sample, sequenced in a study of cytomegalovirus exposure and HLA in healthy donors. The PCR was carried out with 60 Vbeta primers and 13 Jbeta primers. Clones were sequenced by immunoSEQ multiplex PCR, and TCRdb holds only the in-frame ones, with some missing. The sample carries around 140,000 clones, over 60% recorded once. Input material: PBMCs. These receptors were taken from a woman aged 55-70 years in good health and CMV-seronegative.

The chain employs TRBV5-1 and TRBJ2-5; 11 positions agree with TRBD2. V shed 4 bases and J 1 base; nucleotides not matched to a gene: 6. Germline CDR1 reads SGHRS; CDR2 reads YFSETQ. The CDR3 runs 16 residues. The CDR3 is CASSAGGTSGQETQYF. CDR3 DNA: TGCGCCAGCAGCGCTGGGGGGACTAGCGGCCAAGAGACCCAGTACTTC.

This clone appeared a single time. The chain recombines TRBV28 with TRBJ1-6, with D possibly matching TRBD1 (6 bases). Germline values: CDR1 MDHEN, CDR2 SYDVKM. This CDR3 spans 16 amino acids. V was clipped by 7 bases and J by 4 bases, with 17 bases between them. The CDR3 protein is CASTLGDNLYNSPLHF. The CDR3 coding sequence is TGTGCCAGCACCTTGGGGGACAACTTATATAATTCACCCCTCCACTTT.

This clone was seen only a few times. The chain recombines TRBV5-1 with TRBJ2-2, with TRBD2 as a possible D gene (5 bases). The CDR3 loop spans 15 amino acids. Trimming left V 5 bases short and J 8 bases short, with 19 bases between. Germline V gene lookup returns CDR1 SGHRS and CDR2 YFSETQ. Written as DNA, the CDR3 is TGCGCCAGCAGTGTAGGCGGGCCCCTCTTAGGGGAGCTGTTTTTT. This sequence encodes CASSVGGPLLGELFF.

This sequence joins TRBV19 and TRBJ1-6, with 7 bases aligning to TRBD1. The CDR3 spans 17 residues. J was trimmed by 2 bases and V by 6 bases; bases with no gene match: 10. Germline values: CDR1 LNHDA, CDR2 SQIVND (reference sequence). CDR3 bases: TGTGCCAGTAGCCACCCAACAGGGGTCGCCTATAATTCACCCCTCCACTTT. Translating it yields CASSHPTGVAYNSPLHF.

The rearrangement links TRBV30 to TRBJ2-5; D not certain. Germline lookup yields CDR1 GTSNPN and CDR2 SVGIG (reference sequence). The CDR3 consists of 16 residues. Trimming cost V 3 bases and J 5 bases, with 22 bases left between them. The CDR3 DNA reads as TGTGCCTGGAGGGCGCCCACAGTCTCTAAGAAGGAGACCCAGTACTTC. This encodes CAWRAPTVSKKETQYF.

This clone was counted a few times. V gene TRBV5-6 combines with J gene TRBJ2-5; possibly TRBD2 for D (7 bases). CDR1 and CDR2 from the germline V gene are SGHDT and YYEEEE. V lost 10 bases and J lost 4, with 20 bases in between. This CDR3 is built from 14 residues. CDR3 bases: TGTGCCGTTGGAATGGGGGGGCGGGTAGAGACCCAGTACTTC. The encoded protein is CAVGMGGRVETQYF.

The chain links TRBV18 to TRBJ2-2; possibly TRBD1 for D (6 bases). The germline V and J ends were trimmed by 2 bases and 0 bases, with 10 bases remaining between them. The germline V gene has CDR1 KGHSH and CDR2 LQKENI. The CDR3 contains 16 residues. CDR3 amino acids: CASSPRKGANTGELFF. The CDR3 nucleotides are TGTGCCAGCTCACCAAGGAAGGGGGCGAACACCGGGGAGCTGTTTTTT.

The chain couples TRBV7-2 to TRBJ1-6, with 9 bases lining up with TRBD1. The CDR3 runs 14 residues. V trimming: 3 bases; J trimming: 7 bases; junction bases outside the gene matches: 1. Germline CDR1 is SGHTA and CDR2 is FQGNSA. The CDR3 spells CASSLGTGNSPLHF. CDR3 nucleotides: TGTGCCAGCAGCTTGGGGACAGGGAATTCACCCCTCCACTTT. The full variable domain, rest sourced from reference TRBV7-2 and TRBJ1-6, is GAGVSQSPSNKVTEKGKDVELRCDPISGHTALYWYRQSLGQGLEFLIYFQGNSAPDKSGLPSDRFSAERTGGSVSTLTIQRTQQEDSAVYLCASSLGTGNSPLHFGNGTRLTVT.

The chain is built from TRBV5-4 and TRBJ2-7; D uncertain. The length of the CDR3 is 14 residues. V lost 2 bases and J lost 1, with 10 bases in between. The germline gives CDR1 SGHNT, CDR2 YYREEE (reference sequence). The CDR3 region has the DNA TGTGCCAGCAGCTTTCAGGCCCAATCCTACGAGCAGTACTTC. Protein sequence: CASSFQAQSYEQYF.

This clone occurred a few times. This chain uses TRBV28 with TRBJ1-2, with 10 bases aligning to TRBD1. CDR1 is MDHEN, CDR2 SYDVKM, per germline. This CDR3 spans 14 amino acids. V gave up 7 bases and J gave up 2 bases; unmatched junction bases: 4. Here the CDR3 DNA reads TGTGCCAGCACCGGGACAGGGGAAAACTATGGCTACACCTTC. This gives the protein CASTGTGENYGYTF.

The rearrangement links TRBV11-2 to TRBJ1-2; TRBD1 matches 7 bases. V shed 3 bases, J shed 8 bases, and the junction held 3 bases outside the gene matches. The CDR3 totals 12 residues. Germline CDR1 reads SGHAT; CDR2 reads FQNNGV. CDR3 coding DNA: TGTGCCAGCAGCTTCGACAGGGTCGGCTACACCTTC. It specifies CASSFDRVGYTF. Full variable domain (missing parts from reference TRBV11-2 and TRBJ1-2): EAGVAQSPRYKIIEKRQSVAFWCNPISGHATLYWYQQILGQGPKLLIQFQNNGVVDDSQLPKDRFSAERLKGVDSTLKIQPAKLEDSAVYLCASSFDRVGYTFGSGTRLTVV.

Of note for this clone: One end of the junction does not line up with germline, which may come from a read error. The rearrangement joins TRBV7-9 to TRBJ2-6; 8 bases are a match to TRBD1. The CDR3 runs to 16 residues. Looked up from germline, CDR1 is SEHNR and CDR2 is FQNEAQ (reference sequence). The CDR3 loop is CSSRGQARSGANVLTF. CDR3 DNA sequence: TGTTCCAGCAGGGGACAGGCCCGCTCTGGGGCCAACGTCCTGACTTTC.

This rearrangement joins TRBV4-2 to TRBJ1-2; 11 bases are shared with TRBD1. This CDR3 is 17 amino acids long. V dropped 0 bases and J dropped 4; count of bases not matched to a gene: 7. Germline loops: CDR1 LGHNA, CDR2 YNFKEQ. CDR3 region: CASSQDRTGGKGYGYTF. DNA for the CDR3: TGTGCCAGCAGCCAAGACCGGACAGGGGGCAAGGGCTATGGCTACACCTTC.

This sequence joins TRBV19 and TRBJ2-3, with D unresolved. The germline V gene has CDR1 LNHDA and CDR2 SQIVND (reference sequence). Trimming pared 5 bases from V and 3 bases from J, leaving 9 bases between. This CDR3 has 13 residues. In DNA form, the CDR3 reads TGTGCCAGTAGTCTGTTCGGGACAGATACGCAGTATTTT. Translation: CASSLFGTDTQYF.

The chain carries TRBV6-5 and TRBJ2-7; weak D call: TRBD2 (5 bases). The CDR3 runs to 13 residues. From germline, CDR1 is MNHEY and CDR2 SVGAGI. Trimming took 4 bases from V and 3 from J, leaving 10 bases between them. CDR3: CASSSHRGYEQYF. The CDR3 region has the DNA TGTGCCAGCAGTTCCCACCGGGGCTACGAGCAGTACTTC.

J is TRBJ1-1 and V is TRBV28; D might be TRBD1 (5 bases). Trimming cost V 6 bases and J 4 bases, with 9 bases left between them. CDR1 is MDHEN, CDR2 SYDVKM, per germline. CDR3 length: 12 residues. CDR3 bases: TGTGCCAGCAGCCGGGGGGGCACTGAAGCTTTCTTT. It yields the protein CASSRGGTEAFF.

The chain carries TRBV18 and TRBJ2-6, with 13 bases identical to TRBD2. CDR3 length equals 18 residues. CDR1 KGHSH and CDR2 LQKENI come from the germline V gene. Unmatched junction bases numbered 5, after V lost 4 bases and J lost 2 bases. The CDR3 DNA reads as TGTGCCAGCTCACTACGGACTAGCGGGAGCACTGGGGCCAACGTCCTGACTTTC. It is translated as CASSLRTSGSTGANVLTF.

The gene calls are TRBV10-3 and TRBJ1-1; 7 bases fit TRBD1. Germline values: CDR1 ENHRY, CDR2 SYGVKD. CDR3 length: 14 residues. J lost 0 bases, V lost 6 bases, and 4 bases had no gene match. The CDR3 bases are TGTGCCATCAGACAGGGACAGATGAACACTGAAGCTTTCTTT. This encodes CAIRQGQMNTEAFF.

V and J are TRBV27 and TRBJ2-3; tentative D call: TRBD2 (6 bases). The germline V and J ends were trimmed by 1 base and 2 bases, with 13 bases remaining between them. The CDR3 loop spans 16 amino acids. The germline V gene encodes CDR1 MNHEY and CDR2 SMNVEV (reference sequence). The CDR3 sequence: CASSLWGRQATDTQYF. The CDR3 DNA follows: TGTGCCAGCAGTTTATGGGGGAGGCAGGCCACAGATACGCAGTATTTT.

This chain uses TRBV9 with TRBJ1-3; possible D gene TRBD1, 5 bases. This CDR3 contains 15 residues. Germline CDR1 is SGDLS and CDR2 is YYNGEE. Between the trimmed V and J ends, which lost 0 bases and 3 bases, there was a span of 10 bases. CDR3 sequence reads: CASSVGVTVGNTIYF. The CDR3 DNA sequence: TGTGCCAGCAGCGTAGGAGTGACAGTTGGAAACACCATATATTTT.

This chain links TRBV7-9 with TRBJ2-1; the D gene is possibly TRBD2 (5 bases). Deletions cut 5 bases from V and 3 bases from J, with 23 bases between. CDR3 length: 18 residues. Germline V gene data show CDR1 as SEHNR and CDR2 as FQNEAQ (reference sequence). The CDR3 is CASSGGAKVGFGYNEQFF. The CDR3, as DNA: TGTGCCAGCAGCGGAGGAGCGAAAGTCGGATTCGGCTACAATGAGCAGTTCTTC.

The CDR3: CASSLGHNEKLFF. In DNA, the CDR3 is TGTGCCAGCAGCTTAGGACACAATGAAAAACTGTTTTTT. The genes are TRBV13 and TRBJ1-4; D ambiguous. V was shortened by 0 bases and J by 5 bases, with 4 bases between the two germline ends. The V gene's germline CDR1 is PRHDT and CDR2 FYEKMQ (reference sequence). The CDR3 contains 13 residues.

The chain is built from TRBV29-1 and TRBJ2-1; TRBD2 is a possible D gene (5 bases). Trimming took off 6 bases at V and 3 bases at J, with 9 bases between the two ends. Per germline, CDR1 SQVTM and CDR2 ANQGSEA. The CDR3 contains 12 residues. Written as DNA, the CDR3 is TGCAGCGTGGAGGTTAACTACAATGAGCAGTTCTTC. This codes for CSVEVNYNEQFF.

This chain uses TRBV7-9 with TRBJ1-2, with TRBD1 identical over 9 bases. The V segment lost 5 bases and the J segment 6 bases; nucleotides outside the gene matches: 7. CDR3 length: 14 residues. The germline CDR1 and CDR2 sequences are SEHNR and FQNEAQ (reference sequence). The CDR3 DNA reads as TGTGCCAGCAGCGCCGGGACAGGGACGAATGGCTACACCTTC. Protein: CASSAGTGTNGYTF. The full variable domain, its missing parts supplied by reference TRBV7-9 and TRBJ1-2, is DTGVSQNPRHKITKRGQNVTFRCDPISEHNRLYWYRQTLGQGPEFLTYFQNEAQLEKSRLLSDRFSAERPKGSFSTLEIQRTEQGDSAMYLCASSAGTGTNGYTFGSGTRLTVV.

The chain links TRBV7-2 to TRBJ2-1; 15 nucleotides line up with TRBD2. The CDR3 length is 17 residues. Trimming took 3 bases from V and 2 from J; bases not matched to a gene: 2. Germline assignment: CDR1 SGHTA and CDR2 FQGNSA. This CDR3 is CASSLRTSGGAYNEQFF. In nucleotides, the CDR3 is TGTGCCAGCAGCTTGCGGACTAGCGGGGGGGCCTACAATGAGCAGTTCTTC. Full variable domain (missing parts from reference TRBV7-2 and TRBJ2-1): GAGVSQSPSNKVTEKGKDVELRCDPISGHTALYWYRQSLGQGLEFLIYFQGNSAPDKSGLPSDRFSAERTGGSVSTLTIQRTQQEDSAVYLCASSLRTSGGAYNEQFFGPGTRLTVL.

The chain carries TRBV6-6 and TRBJ2-7; 9 bases align to TRBD1. The CDR3 totals 15 residues. With 4 bases clipped from V and 1 base from J, the junction kept 5 bases outside the gene matches. CDR1 and CDR2 (germline): MNHNY, SVGAGI (reference sequence). The CDR3 protein is CASSSSGTGSYEQYF. The CDR3 bases are TGTGCCAGCAGTTCTTCCGGGACAGGGTCCTACGAGCAGTACTTC.

The J gene is TRBJ2-1, the V gene TRBV6-1; D possibly corresponds to TRBD2 (5 bases). Trimming took 8 bases from V and 2 from J, leaving 16 bases between them. The CDR3 contains 15 residues. Germline CDR1 MNHNS, CDR2 SASEGT. The CDR3 DNA reads TGTGCCAGCGATAAAGGAGGCAGGACCTACAATGAGCAGTTCTTC. Translating it yields CASDKGGRTYNEQFF.

The rearrangement uses TRBV7-3 and TRBJ1-6, with D hard to call. The CDR3 runs to 12 residues. Per germline, CDR1 SGHTA and CDR2 FQGTGA. V lost 5 bases and J 7 bases, leaving 6 bases between the germline ends. The CDR3 protein is CASSDGNSPLHF. CDR3 DNA sequence: TGTGCCAGCAGCGACGGGAATTCACCCCTCCACTTT. The complete variable domain, with remaining parts taken from reference TRBV7-3 and TRBJ1-6, reads GAGVSQTPSNKVTEKGKYVELRCDPISGHTALYWYRQSLGQGPEFLIYFQGTGAADDSGLPNDRFFAVRPEGSVSTLKIQRTERGDSAVYLCASSDGNSPLHFGNGTRLTVT.

The V call is TRBV18, the J call TRBJ2-7, with TRBD1 as a possible D gene (5 bases). CDR3 length: 14 amino acids. Trimming pared 0 bases from V and 2 bases from J, leaving 8 bases between. Germline V lookup: CDR1 KGHSH, CDR2 LQKENI. The CDR3 DNA is TGTGCCAGCTCACCACCGGCCAGGGCCTACGAGCAGTACTTC. Residues: CASSPPARAYEQYF.

The chain uses TRBV6-5 and TRBJ1-5; no firm D call. The germline V gene has CDR1 MNHEY and CDR2 SVGAGI. V lost 2 bases to trimming and J lost 9 bases, with 11 bases between them. The CDR3 extends over 13 amino acids. The CDR3 here is CASSYREHTPQHF. The CDR3 bases are TGTGCCAGCAGTTACAGGGAGCATACGCCCCAGCATTTT.